Listed below are T cell receptor beta chains from one sample, sequenced in a study of OX40 agonist ivuxolimab in advanced cancers. Sequencing was performed with immunoSEQ multiplex PCR; in TCRdb, only in-frame clones are kept and a portion is missing. The table has over 14,000 clones, around 90% seen once; the top ten hold 20% to 30%. The sample was CD4+ or CD8+ T cells sorted from blood, taken in a trial of the OX40 agonist ivuxolimab. All receptors derive from an adult with an advanced solid tumor such as melanoma, head and neck, liver or kidney cancer. The CDR3 runs from the conserved cysteine through the conserved F or W. A D gene is named only where the DNA matches it firmly. Clone sizes are given selectively: once, few, many, or a class where the clone is expanded.

v_gene	abundance	d_gene	j_gene	CDR3aa	CDR3nt
TRBV6-5	-	-	TRBJ1-4	CASSYSRTANEKLFF	TGTGCCAGCAGTTACTCGCGGACAGCTAATGAAAAACTGTTTTTT
TRBV7-9	-	-	TRBJ2-2	CASTPLRGVPGELFF	TGTGCCAGCACCCCTCTCCGGGGAGTCCCCGGGGAGCTGTTTTTT
TRBV5-4	-	-	TRBJ2-5	CASSLGRGGAQETQYF	TGTGCCAGCAGCCTCGGCAGGGGGGGGGCCCAAGAGACCCAGTACTTC
TRBV15	-	TRBD2	TRBJ2-7	CATSRGRGGSYSYEQYF	TGTGCCACCAGCAGAGGTCGGGGAGGGTCCTATTCCTACGAGCAGTACTTC
TRBV5-4	-	TRBD2	TRBJ2-1	CASSLGLAGLSSYNEQFF	TGTGCCAGCAGCTTGGGACTAGCGGGGCTGAGCTCCTACAATGAGCAGTTCTTC
TRBV28	-	-	TRBJ1-4	CASSAGEGESNEKLFF	TGTGCCAGCAGCGCTGGGGAGGGGGAAAGTAATGAAAAACTGTTTTTT
TRBV7-8	-	TRBD1	TRBJ2-7	CASSVSRQGSYEQYF	TGTGCCAGCAGCGTCTCGCGACAGGGCTCCTACGAGCAGTACTTC
TRBV5-1	-	TRBD1	TRBJ1-1	CASSQGQGISEAFF	TGCGCCAGCAGCCAGGGACAGGGGATCTCTGAAGCTTTCTTT
TRBV29-1	-	-	TRBJ1-4	CSVGGGTSLDRVF	-
TRBV5-4	-	-	TRBJ2-1	CASSFVSSDEQFF	TGTGCCAGCAGCTTTGTCAGTTCGGATGAGCAGTTCTTC
TRBV13	-	-	TRBJ2-2	CASSWGLYTGELFF	TGTGCCAGCAGCTGGGGACTTTACACCGGGGAGCTGTTTTTT
TRBV7-6	-	-	TRBJ2-7	CASSSTLTDGNEQYF	TGTGCCAGCAGCTCGACCCTCACCGATGGGAACGAGCAGTACTTC
TRBV5-5	-	TRBD1	TRBJ1-5	CASSLTPGGEPQHF	TGTGCCAGCAGCTTGACCCCAGGGGGAGAGCCCCAGCATTTT
TRBV19	-	-	TRBJ2-2	CASSSSSVGGELFF	TGTGCCAGTAGTAGTTCATCCGTCGGCGGGGAGCTGTTTTTT
TRBV4-2	-	-	TRBJ2-7	CASSPRGGVYEQYF	TGTGCCAGCAGCCCGAGGGGCGGAGTCTACGAGCAGTACTTC
TRBV15	-	-	TRBJ1-3	CATSRDPDIVSGNTIYF	TGTGCCACCAGCAGAGATCCGGACATCGTCTCTGGAAACACCATATATTTT
TRBV7-2	-	-	TRBJ2-1	CASSLVPGDNEQFF	TGTGCCAGCAGCTTAGTTCCAGGAGACAATGAGCAGTTCTTC
TRBV5-6	once	-	TRBJ1-4	CASSWIQATNEKLFF	TGTGCCAGCAGCTGGATACAGGCTACTAATGAAAAACTGTTTTTT
TRBV27	-	-	TRBJ2-7	CASSREYVHEQYF	TGTGCCAGCAGCCGGGAGTACGTACACGAGCAGTACTTC
TRBV2	-	TRBD1	TRBJ2-2	CASSPSGTGYTGELFF	TGTGCCAGCAGCCCCTCGGGGACAGGGTATACCGGGGAGCTGTTTTTT
TRBV5-1	-	-	TRBJ1-1	CASSFRVDTEAFF	TGCGCCAGCAGCTTCAGGGTTGACACTGAAGCTTTCTTT
TRBV4-1	-	-	TRBJ2-7	CASSPTGYEQYF	TGCGCCAGCAGCCCGACGGGCTACGAGCAGTACTTC